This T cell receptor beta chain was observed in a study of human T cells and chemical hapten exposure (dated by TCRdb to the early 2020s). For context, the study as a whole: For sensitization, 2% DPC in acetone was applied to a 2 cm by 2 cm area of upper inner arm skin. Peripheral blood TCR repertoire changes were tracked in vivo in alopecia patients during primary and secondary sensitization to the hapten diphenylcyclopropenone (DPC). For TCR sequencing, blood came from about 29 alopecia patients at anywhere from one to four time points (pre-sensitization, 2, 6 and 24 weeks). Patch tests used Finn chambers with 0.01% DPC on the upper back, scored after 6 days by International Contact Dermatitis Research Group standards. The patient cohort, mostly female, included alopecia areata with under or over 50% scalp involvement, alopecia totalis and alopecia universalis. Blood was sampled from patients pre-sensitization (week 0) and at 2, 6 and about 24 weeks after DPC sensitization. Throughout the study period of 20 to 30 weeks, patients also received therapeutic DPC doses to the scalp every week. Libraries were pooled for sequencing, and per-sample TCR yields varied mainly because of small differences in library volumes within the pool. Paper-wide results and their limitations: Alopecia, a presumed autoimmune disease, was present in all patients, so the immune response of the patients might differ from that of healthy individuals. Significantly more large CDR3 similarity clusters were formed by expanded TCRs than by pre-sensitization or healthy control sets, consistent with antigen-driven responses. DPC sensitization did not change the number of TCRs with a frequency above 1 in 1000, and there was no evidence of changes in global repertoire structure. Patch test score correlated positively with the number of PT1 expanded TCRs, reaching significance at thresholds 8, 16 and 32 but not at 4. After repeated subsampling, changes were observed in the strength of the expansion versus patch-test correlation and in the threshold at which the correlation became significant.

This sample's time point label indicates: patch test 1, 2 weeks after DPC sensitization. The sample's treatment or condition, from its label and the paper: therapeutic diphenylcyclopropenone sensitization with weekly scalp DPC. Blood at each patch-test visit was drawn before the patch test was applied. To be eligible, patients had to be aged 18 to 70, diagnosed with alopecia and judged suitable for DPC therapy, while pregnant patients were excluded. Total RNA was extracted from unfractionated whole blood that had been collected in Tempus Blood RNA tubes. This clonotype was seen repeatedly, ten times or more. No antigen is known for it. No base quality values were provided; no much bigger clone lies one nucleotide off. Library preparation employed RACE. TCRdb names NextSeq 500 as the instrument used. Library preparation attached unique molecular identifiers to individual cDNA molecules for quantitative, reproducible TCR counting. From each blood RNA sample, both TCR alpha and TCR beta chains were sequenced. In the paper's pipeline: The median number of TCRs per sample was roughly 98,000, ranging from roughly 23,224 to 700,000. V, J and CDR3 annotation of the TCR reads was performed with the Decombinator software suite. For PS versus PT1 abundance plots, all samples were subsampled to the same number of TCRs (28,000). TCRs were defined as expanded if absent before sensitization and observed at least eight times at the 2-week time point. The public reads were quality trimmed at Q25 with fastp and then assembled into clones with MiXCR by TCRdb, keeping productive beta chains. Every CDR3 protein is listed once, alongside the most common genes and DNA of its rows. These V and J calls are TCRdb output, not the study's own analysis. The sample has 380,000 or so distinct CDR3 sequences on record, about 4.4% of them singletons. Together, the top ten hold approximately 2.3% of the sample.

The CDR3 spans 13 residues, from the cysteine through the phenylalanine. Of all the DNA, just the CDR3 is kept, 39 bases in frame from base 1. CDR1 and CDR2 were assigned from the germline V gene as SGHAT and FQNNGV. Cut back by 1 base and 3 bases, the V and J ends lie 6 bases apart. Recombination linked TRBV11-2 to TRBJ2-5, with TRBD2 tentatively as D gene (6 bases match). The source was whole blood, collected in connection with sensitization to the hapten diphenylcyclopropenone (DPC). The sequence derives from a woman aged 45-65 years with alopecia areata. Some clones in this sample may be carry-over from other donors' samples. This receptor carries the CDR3 CASSLGLEETQYF. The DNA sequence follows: TGTGCCAGCAGCTTAGGACTAGAAGAGACCCAGTACTTC.